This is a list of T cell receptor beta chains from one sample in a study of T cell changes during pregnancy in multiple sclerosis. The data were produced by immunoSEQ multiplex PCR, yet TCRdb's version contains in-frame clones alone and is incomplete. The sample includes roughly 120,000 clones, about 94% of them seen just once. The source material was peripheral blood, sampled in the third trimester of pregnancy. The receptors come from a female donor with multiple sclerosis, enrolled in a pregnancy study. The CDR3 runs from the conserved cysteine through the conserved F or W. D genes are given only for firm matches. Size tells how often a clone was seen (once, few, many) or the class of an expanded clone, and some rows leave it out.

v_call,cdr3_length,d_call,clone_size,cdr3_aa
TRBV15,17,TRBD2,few,CATSPRLAGGQNNEQFF
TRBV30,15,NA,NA,CAWISYGTLYNEQFF
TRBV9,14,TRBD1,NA,CASSGDRDDLPQHF
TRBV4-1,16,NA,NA,CASSQIAGGHPYEQYF
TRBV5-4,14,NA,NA,CASSAGTWGETQYF
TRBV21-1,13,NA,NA,CASSKALRKPLHF
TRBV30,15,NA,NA,CAWSVGRQVDTEAFF
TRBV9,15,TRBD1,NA,CASSPTGGGISPLHF
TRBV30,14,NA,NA,CAWSEGGENTEAFF
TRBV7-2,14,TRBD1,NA,CASTSGGPQNIQYF
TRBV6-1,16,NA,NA,CASSGWTSDSYNEQFF
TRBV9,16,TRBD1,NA,CASSALLAGGFNEQFF
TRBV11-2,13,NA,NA,CASSALATGELFF
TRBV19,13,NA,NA,CASSSTGDEGYTF
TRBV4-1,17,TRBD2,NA,CASSQVDLGLAYNEQFF
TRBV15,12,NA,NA,CATRRGRDGYTF
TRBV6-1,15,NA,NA,CASSDPGTSHNEQFF
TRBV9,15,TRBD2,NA,CASSALGLAGETQYF
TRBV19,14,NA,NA,CASSRTVMNTEAFF